The 9 T cell receptor beta chains listed next were all sequenced from one sample in a study of cytomegalovirus exposure and HLA in healthy donors. The PCR employed 60 Vbeta primers together with 13 Jbeta primers. Sequencing was performed with immunoSEQ multiplex PCR; in TCRdb, only in-frame clones are kept and a portion is missing. The sample lists roughly 100,000 clones, over 75% seen once, with approximately 3.8% in the top ten. Sequencing input: PBMCs. These receptors were taken from a man between 45 and 60 years old in good health and CMV-seronegative.

The CDR3 nucleotides read TGTGCCAGCAGCTTAGAGGTCACTAGCACAGATACGCAGTATTTT. Amino acids: CASSLEVTSTDTQYF. The chain employs TRBV11-2 and TRBJ2-3, with D uncertain. CDR3 length: 15 residues. CDR1 and CDR2 (germline): SGHAT, FQNNGV. The V and J ends lost 0 bases and 0 bases respectively, with 7 bases between them.

The chain employs TRBV6-1 and TRBJ2-7, with 9 nucleotides matching TRBD1. CDR1 is MNHNS and CDR2 is SASEGT in the germline V gene. The CDR3 consists of 13 residues. With 6 bases clipped from V and 7 bases from J, the junction kept 7 bases outside the gene matches. CDR3 DNA sequence: TGTGCCAGCAGGCCCCGGGACAGGGAAGAGCAGTACTTC. Translation: CASRPRDREEQYF.

This clone was observed a single time. For the CDR3, the DNA is TGTGCCAGCAGTGACCCCGCTCGCAGCTCCTACAATGAGCAGTTCTTC. It yields the protein CASSDPARSSYNEQFF. This chain connects TRBV25-1 to TRBJ2-1, with no clear D. Germline V gene sequence: CDR1 MGHDK, CDR2 SYGVNS. The CDR3 spans 16 residues. The V end was cut by 3 bases, the J end by 0 bases, with 12 bases between.

The genes are TRBV5-1 and TRBJ2-2; D is perhaps TRBD1 (5 bases). Deletions cut 0 bases from V and 3 bases from J, with 15 bases between. Per germline, CDR1 SGHRS and CDR2 YFSETQ. This CDR3 has 17 amino acids. In DNA, the CDR3 is TGCGCCAGCAGCTTGGATAGGGGCCCAACCTACACCGGGGAGCTGTTTTTT. Translated: CASSLDRGPTYTGELFF.

The rearrangement joins TRBV9 to TRBJ2-7; 10 positions agree with TRBD2. CDR1 is SGDLS and CDR2 is YYNGEE in the germline V gene. Trimming cost V 0 bases and J 3 bases; bases outside gene matches: 9. This CDR3 is 17 amino acids long. The CDR3 sequence: CASSVGGAGGPNYEQYF. The CDR3 DNA is TGTGCCAGCAGCGTAGGAGGAGCGGGAGGGCCAAACTACGAGCAGTACTTC.

As DNA, the CDR3 is TGTGCCAGCAGCCAGGCGCCAGGGCCTTCCTACGAGCAGTACTTC. Protein product: CASSQAPGPSYEQYF. This chain joins TRBV5-6 and TRBJ2-7, with D perhaps TRBD1 (5 bases). Trimming shortened V by 4 bases and J by 1 base, and 15 bases separated the two germline ends. CDR1 is SGHDT and CDR2 is YYEEEE in the germline V gene. The CDR3 is 15 residues long.

The chain uses TRBV2 and TRBJ2-7, with 11 nucleotides matching TRBD2. The CDR3 sequence is 15 residues long. With 8 bases clipped from V and 5 bases from J, the junction kept 11 bases outside the gene matches. Per the germline V gene, CDR1 is SNHLY and CDR2 is FYNNEI. Here the CDR3 DNA reads TGTGCCAGCTTACCCACTAGCGGGAGTTCCCACGAGCAGTACTTC. Its protein product is CASLPTSGSSHEQYF.

V usage is TRBV11-2 and J usage is TRBJ2-7, with TRBD2 matching 9 bases. Germline V gene lookup returns CDR1 SGHAT and CDR2 FQNNGV. The V gene end was trimmed by 5 bases and the J gene end by 2 bases; junction bases not matched to a gene: 13. This CDR3 is built from 17 residues. In DNA, the CDR3 is TGTGCCAGCAGCCTCGGACTAGCGTGGGGACAGCCCTACGAGCAGTACTTC. Translation gives CASSLGLAWGQPYEQYF.

V gene TRBV7-3 combines with J gene TRBJ1-1, with TRBD1 matching 8 bases. Germline V gene data show CDR1 as SGHTA and CDR2 as FQGTGA. The CDR3 is 13 amino acids. V dropped 4 bases and J dropped 4; count of bases not matched to a gene: 2. CDR3 protein: CASSSGGVTEAFF. The CDR3 DNA reads as TGTGCCAGCAGCTCAGGGGGCGTCACTGAAGCTTTCTTT.